Described below is a single T cell receptor (beta chain) sequence and its context. Its cognate antigen has yet to be identified. The input lacks base qualities; no much larger clone sits a single base away. The record originates from a study of cytomegalovirus exposure and HLA in healthy donors (dated by TCRdb to 2016 to 2017). About the investigation overall: According to an earlier analysis of 550 to 750 of the donors, 150 million to 200 million T cells yielded over 100 million unique TCR beta sequences and about 300 Gb of sequence data. About 300 gigabases of sequencing data and 80 million or so unique TCR sequences were included in an early release covering several hundred HLA-typed donors. The genetic ancestry cluster associated with self-reported Caucasian donors included about 84% of the roughly 390 genotyped donors. The aim of the study was to test whether cataloging public T cell receptors could identify signatures of past pathogen exposure. The study used immunosequencing to profile the T cell repertoires of 600 to 850 subjects and linked those repertoires to cytomegalovirus serostatus. In addition to the first cohort of 650 to 750 subjects, a separate validation cohort of some 120 different subjects was used. The study combined high-throughput TCR immunosequencing, statistical association of individual TCRs with disease status, and machine learning to predict cytomegalovirus infection status. A later analysis re-analyzed previously published TCR beta repertoires from roughly 630 donors and added high-resolution HLA genotyping to study TCR occurrence patterns. The later analysis used no new phenotypic data to find candidate immune exposures, relying instead on TCR beta sequences and their occurrence across donors. In an earlier analysis of a few hundred of the donors, high-throughput TCR beta sequencing was used to judge whether each TCR beta V gene segment behaved as functional or pseudogenic. Donor age, sex, ethnicity and CMV serostatus were compiled together with the repertoire data. A later genetic analysis used genome-wide SNP genotypes for about 65% of the 666 donors, treating that subset as a discovery cohort. Every discovery cohort repertoire had been produced on one sequencing platform. HLA typing included class I and class II loci at four-digit resolution. Typing coverage differed by locus: A, B, C, DRB1 and DQB1 were typed in about 629-630 donors, DQA1 in about 560, DPA1 in approximately 610, and DPB1 in approximately 450. Roughly 5 DR-DQ haplotypes were treated as single units for association and clustering because of strong linkage in the cohort. Across approximately 400 genotyped donors of the cohort, an average of about 240,000 unique TCR beta nucleotide sequences per donor were sequenced, and 15% to 20% of those sequences were non-productive.

A distance of 8 bases separates the germline ends of V and J, which lose 7 bases and 2 bases respectively. From the cysteine up to the phenylalanine, the CDR3 has a length of 12 residues. The only DNA kept is the CDR3, 36 bases in frame from the first base. From the germline V gene (reference sequence), CDR1 is LNHDA and CDR2 is SQIVND. In total, approximately 700 healthy bone marrow donors made up the cohort. At the time of sampling, all cohort members were nominally healthy, though unrecorded immune exposures were likely present. The donor was CMV seronegative and belonged to the group of 350 to 400 seronegative cohort members. A peripheral blood sample was collected from each donor, and TCR beta sequencing was performed on peripheral blood mononuclear cells. The Qiagen DNeasy Blood Extraction Kit was used to extract genomic DNA from the blood cell samples. Library preparation employed the immunoSEQ multiplex PCR assay. For the multiplex PCR, a mixture combining 60 forward primers for TCR Vbeta segments and 13 reverse primers for TCR Jbeta segments was used. Amplification of the CDR3 region of rearranged TCR beta genes was performed with a multiplex PCR assay on genomic DNA. The amplified TCR beta libraries were sequenced on the Illumina HiSeq System as 87-base-pair reads. Regarding the original processing steps: Across the 640 or so repertoires, a later analysis counted 80 million or so unique TCR beta chains, around 11 million of which were shared by at least two donors. Raw reads were error-corrected and collapsed into unique sequences by a nearest-neighbor algorithm in which closely related sequences were merged to remove PCR and sequencing errors. Alignment of CDR3 sequences to IMGT reference sequences was used to assign V, D and J gene segments. Each retained sequence needed at least a six-nucleotide match to both a V gene segment and a J gene segment. A rearrangement was called productive if the CDR3 had no stop codons and remained in frame with V and J, and every other rearrangement was called non-productive. Following IMGT convention, CDR3 was defined as the stretch from the second conserved V-encoded cysteine to the conserved J-encoded phenylalanine. In an earlier analysis of just under 600 of the donors, sequences lacking an unambiguous match to a single V gene segment were excluded. An earlier analysis of several hundred of the donors called V segments functional above 56.7% productive rearrangements and segregating when the between-donor standard deviation exceeded 5%. To diagnose cytomegalovirus status from the catalog of TCR beta chain sequences, a statistical classification framework was built. V and J gene assignment, in a later analysis, came from comparing TCR nucleotide sequences with IMGT/GENE-DB human TR gene sequences. A later analysis assigned CDR3 sequences and most-parsimonious VDJ recombination scenarios with the TCRdist pipeline. In a later analysis, every TCR beta chain was defined by the combination of its CDR3 amino acid sequence and its V-gene family, and reads without a unique V-gene family were dropped. To address suspected cross-contamination and a sequencing artifact, a later analysis removed roughly 580 highly shared, low-generation-probability nucleotide sequences. In a later analysis, a clonal expansion index was calculated for each public chain from normalized within-repertoire ranks of inferred template counts. In a later analysis, generation probabilities were computed using a VDJ recombination model fitted to out-of-frame rearrangements, and the results were checked against IGoR. In a later analysis, TCR-TCR, TCR-HLA and TCR-CMV co-occurrence was scored with hypergeometric tests, and a repertoire-size bias correction was applied to TCR pairs. In a later analysis, false discovery rates were estimated by permuting HLA or CMV assignments 20 times. In a later analysis, co-occurring TCRs were grouped with DBSCAN, and TCRdist sequence similarity was added when clustering was performed within HLA-allele-positive subsets. Co-occurrence clustering excluded repertoires with fewer than 30,000 or more than 120,000 public chains, plus five with anomalous nucleotide sharing. The source is immuneACCESS, and TCRdb retained only in-frame sequences with V and J called. Part of the clones is not carried over; for the studies checked, unresolved V genes explain less than half of this, and the remainder is unexplained. V, J and clone size are those of that table, while D and trimming were read from the DNA. The sample records fewer than 350,000 clones, 70% to 90% of which are singletons. The leading ten clones occupy around 2.1% of the sample.

The paper as a whole reports these results and caveats: According to a later analysis, most CMV-associated TCR beta chains appeared to be HLA-restricted, and the HLA associations seemed to be driven largely by CMV exposure. Roughly 15 rarely observed V segments, including chromosome 9 orphons, were excluded from the earlier analysis of several hundred of the donors because counts were too low. At a false discovery rate of 0.05, a later analysis linked about 16,000 TCR beta sequences to specific HLA alleles. The only immune exposure information available for the cohort was CMV serostatus. It was suggested by the authors that the approach could potentially be generalized to other disease states and immunological phenotypes. A group of highly shared sequence variants was considered likely to be a technical artifact of the sequencing pipeline. Most TCR sequences were observed very rarely across donors, whereas some public TCRs were present in many individuals. A total of 150 to 200 TCR beta chains were listed by the study as associated with cytomegalovirus. The presence/absence analyses assumed that sequencing depth was roughly uniform across donors, and that assumption may not be true. Several of the top co-occurrence clusters appeared to be linked to parvovirus B19, influenza, CMV and Epstein-Barr virus, according to a later analysis. Because HLA typing was unavailable for some donors at each locus, only the typed subset was used in association tests. Some IMGT-functional V segments, including TRBV6-2 and TRBV6-3, could not be told apart with the 87-base-pair reads, so those segments were excluded. In a later genetic analysis, fewer N-insertions in productive TCRs were reported among donors in an Asian-associated ancestry cluster than the approximately 670-donor mean. In vitro tests confirmed that a few of the cytomegalovirus-associated TCR beta chains recognize cytomegalovirus antigens. When HLA alleles, especially DR and DQ, strongly co-occurred, attributing TCR associations to individual alleles was difficult. Correlated functional status among segregating V segments might be attributable to linkage disequilibrium, but an unknown experimental factor could not be ruled out. In both the original and validation cohorts, the classifier was reported to diagnose cytomegalovirus status with high specificity and sensitivity. Compared with equally common non-associated chains, HLA-associated TCR beta chains in a later analysis were more clonally expanded and had lower generation probabilities. In a later analysis, the rate of TCR association differed among HLA loci, with DRB1 alleles having the most associated TCRs and HLA-C alleles having the fewest. In a later genetic analysis, a missense DCLRE1C variant was associated with V-gene and J-gene trimming of TCR beta chains, and the association was replicated in an independent cohort. In an earlier analysis of approximately 590 of the donors, most TCR beta V segments appeared in productive rearrangements about 87% or about 30% of the time, broadly matching IMGT annotations. A further reported finding was that TCR beta sequences accurately predicted the HLA-A and HLA-B alleles for most subjects in the first cohort. The cohort was sequenced for TCR beta chains only, and without alpha or paired-chain data the features that could be detected were limited.

Sequenced input: PBMCs. The TCR originated in a woman aged 18-30 years in good health and CMV-seronegative. The chain is encoded by TRBV19 joined to TRBJ1-2; TRBD1 is perhaps the D gene, given 5 matching bases. The base sequence is TGTGCCAGTACCTACAGGAACTATGGCTACACCTTC. This is translated as CASTYRNYGYTF. Reference TRBV19 and TRBJ1-2 proteins supply the regions before and after the CDR3; the full variable domain is: DGGITQSPKYLFRKEGQNVTLSCEQNLNHDAMYWYRQDPGQGLRLIYYSQIVNDFQKGDIAEGYSVSREKKESFPLTVTSAQKNPTAFYLCASTYRNYGYTFGSGTRLTVV.